This is a list of T cell receptor beta chains from one sample in a study of cytomegalovirus exposure and HLA in healthy donors. Sequencing used immunoSEQ multiplex PCR; TCRdb keeps in-frame clones, though not all of them. In the table there are over 150,000 clones, roughly 77% of which are singletons. Sequenced input: PBMCs. These TCRs come from a woman aged 45-65 years in good health and CMV-seropositive. CDR3s include the opening cysteine and the closing phenylalanine or tryptophan. D genes are given only for firm matches. Some rows have no size entry. The others give once, few or many, or a class for an expanded clone.

TRBV11-3,NA,NA,TRBJ2-7,CASTLGSSNKAGEQYF,TGTGCCAGCACCCTAGGTAGCTCAAACAAGGCGGGTGAGCAGTACTTC
TRBV30,TRBD1,NA,TRBJ2-3,CAWSMTGGADTQYF,TGTGCCTGGAGTATGACAGGGGGCGCAGATACGCAGTATTTT
TRBV7-9,NA,few,TRBJ2-1,CASSLYYDEQFF,TGTGCCAGCAGCTTATACTACGATGAGCAGTTCTTC
TRBV7-2,NA,NA,TRBJ2-2,CASSLMFGYTGELFF,TGTGCCAGCAGCTTAATGTTCGGGTACACCGGGGAGCTGTTTTTT
TRBV4-3,NA,NA,TRBJ1-1,CASSQEKASPNTEAFF,TGCGCCAGCAGCCAAGAGAAAGCGTCACCCAACACTGAAGCTTTCTTT
TRBV28,TRBD2,once,TRBJ2-7,CASSLFAGAYEQYF,TGTGCCAGCAGTTTATTTGCGGGGGCCTACGAGCAGTACTTC
TRBV6-1,TRBD1,NA,TRBJ2-7,CASSEGQGVLTYEQYF,TGTGCCAGCAGTGAAGGACAGGGCGTTTTAACCTACGAGCAGTACTTC
TRBV19,NA,NA,TRBJ2-4,CASSMDGIIAKNIQYF,TGTGCCAGTAGTATGGACGGGATCATAGCCAAAAACATTCAGTACTTC
TRBV7-9,TRBD2,NA,TRBJ2-7,CSSSLLLAGGPGSYEQYF,TGTTCCAGCAGCCTGTTACTAGCGGGAGGGCCAGGCTCCTACGAGCAGTACTTC
TRBV12-5,TRBD1,NA,TRBJ2-3,CASGLSGTGGISDTQYF,TGTGCTAGTGGTTTATCCGGGACAGGGGGGATTTCAGATACGCAGTATTTT
TRBV5-8,TRBD1,NA,TRBJ1-5,CASSWRSGQGAYNQPQHF,TGTGCCAGCAGCTGGAGGAGCGGACAGGGGGCATACAATCAGCCCCAGCATTTT
TRBV4-2,NA,few,TRBJ2-5,CASSQEQGTMETQYF,TGTGCCAGCAGCCAAGAGCAGGGGACAATGGAGACCCAGTACTTC
TRBV4-2,NA,NA,TRBJ1-5,CASSQDIGVYSNQPQHF,TGTGCCAGCAGCCAAGATATCGGGGTTTATAGCAATCAGCCCCAGCATTTT
TRBV7-9,NA,NA,TRBJ1-1,CSSSPGVWRTNTEAFF,TGTTCCAGCAGCCCCGGGGTTTGGCGGACGAACACTGAAGCTTTCTTT
TRBV6-1,NA,few,TRBJ2-4,CASSEVSVVGRGRFKNIQYF,TGTGCCAGCAGTGAAGTGAGTGTGGTCGGCAGGGGCCGGTTTAAAAACATTCAGTACTTC
TRBV29-1,NA,NA,TRBJ2-1,CSGRENNEQFF,TGCAGCGGCAGGGAAAACAATGAGCAGTTCTTC
TRBV2,TRBD2,once,TRBJ2-1,CASRTSGGPYYSYNEQFF,TGTGCCAGCAGGACTAGCGGGGGGCCTTATTACTCCTACAATGAGCAGTTCTTC
TRBV29-1,TRBD1,NA,TRBJ2-7,CSVGTDLYEQYF,TGCAGCGTGGGGACAGATCTCTACGAGCAGTACTTC
TRBV25-1,NA,NA,TRBJ2-2,CASSEYPWGRGTGELFF,TGTGCCAGCAGTGAATATCCTTGGGGCAGGGGCACCGGGGAGCTGTTTTTT
TRBV5-6,TRBD1,NA,TRBJ2-5,CASSWTGGQETQYF,TGTGCCAGCAGTTGGACAGGGGGGCAAGAGACCCAGTACTTC
TRBV7-2,NA,NA,TRBJ2-3,CASSFMGEVGTDTQYF,TGTGCCAGCAGCTTCATGGGGGAGGTGGGGACAGATACGCAGTATTTT
TRBV2,TRBD2,few,TRBJ2-3,CASNRGLATQYF,TGTGCCAGCAACCGAGGACTAGCAACGCAGTATTTT
TRBV28,NA,NA,TRBJ1-5,CASSSPPGQGSLSAQHF,TGTGCCAGCAGTTCCCCCCCTGGGCAGGGCAGCCTGTCGGCCCAGCATTTT
TRBV19,TRBD1,NA,TRBJ1-6,CASSLDIQIQGSPLHF,TGTGCCAGTAGTTTAGATATCCAGATACAGGGGTCACCCCTCCACTTT
TRBV7-9,TRBD2,few,TRBJ2-1,CSSSPRRLAGGNNEQFF,TGTTCCAGCAGCCCCCGAAGACTAGCGGGAGGGAACAATGAGCAGTTCTTC
TRBV5-1,TRBD1,NA,TRBJ2-5,CASSFRQGAQETQYF,TGCGCCAGCAGCTTCAGACAGGGGGCGCAGGAGACCCAGTACTTC
TRBV5-4,TRBD1,NA,TRBJ1-6,CASSLDRGTSPLHF,TGTGCCAGCAGCCTGGACAGGGGAACTTCACCCCTCCACTTT
TRBV27,NA,NA,TRBJ2-6,CASSSLSSGANVLTF,TGTGCCAGCAGTTCACTGAGCTCTGGGGCCAACGTCCTGACTTTC
TRBV11-2,NA,NA,TRBJ1-6,CASSPSGWSLGVSPLHF,TGTGCCAGCAGCCCCTCCGGTTGGAGTCTAGGGGTTTCACCCCTCCACTTT
TRBV5-1,NA,NA,TRBJ1-1,CASSLVVLGVNTEAFF,TGCGCCAGCAGCTTGGTAGTTCTAGGAGTTAACACTGAAGCTTTCTTT
TRBV7-3,TRBD2,NA,TRBJ2-3,CASSLGSAGGQQTQYF,TGTGCCAGCAGCTTAGGATCGGCGGGGGGGCAGCAAACGCAGTATTTT
TRBV7-3,NA,once,TRBJ2-5,CASSLGLLNGETQYF,TGTGCCAGCAGCTTAGGGCTCCTGAATGGGGAGACCCAGTACTTC